This T cell receptor (beta chain) was sequenced for a study of T cells in women clearing cervical HPV infection. About the research overall: Cases: HPV16-related CIN3 or worse on histology, 2 invasive cancers. Cases' blood sampling followed lesion detection by median around 23 weeks (90 to 200).

Overall study results and limits: Associations may precede or follow infection; HPV-specific or memory T cells were not isolated. Cases carried less TRBV6-7 than controls: about 0.1% versus 0.15%.

A word on this clone: The antigen remains unidentified. The sequence runs out 3 residues before the end of the CDR3; the remainder is reconstructed from the germline J gene.

V gave up 6 bases and J gave up 9 bases; unmatched junction bases: 10. The CDR3 length is 14 residues. Germline V CDR1 and CDR2: LNHDA, SQIVND (reference sequence). Produced via immunoSEQ multiplex PCR; TCRdb's table is partial and in-frame only. The sample spans approximately 25,000 clones; the ten largest clones claim under 25%. What was sequenced was blood buffy coat. The chain is built from TRBV19 and TRBJ2-1, with 8 bases that match TRBD2. This receptor was taken from a woman between 18 and 70 years old with a cervical HPV16 infection that either progressed to CIN3+ or cleared (not recorded which). The part of the CDR3 DNA that was read is TGTGCCAGTAGCCTAAGCGGGAGCTCAGCTGAG. Translating it yields CASSLSGSSAE. The complete CDR3 reads CASSLSGSSAEQFF.